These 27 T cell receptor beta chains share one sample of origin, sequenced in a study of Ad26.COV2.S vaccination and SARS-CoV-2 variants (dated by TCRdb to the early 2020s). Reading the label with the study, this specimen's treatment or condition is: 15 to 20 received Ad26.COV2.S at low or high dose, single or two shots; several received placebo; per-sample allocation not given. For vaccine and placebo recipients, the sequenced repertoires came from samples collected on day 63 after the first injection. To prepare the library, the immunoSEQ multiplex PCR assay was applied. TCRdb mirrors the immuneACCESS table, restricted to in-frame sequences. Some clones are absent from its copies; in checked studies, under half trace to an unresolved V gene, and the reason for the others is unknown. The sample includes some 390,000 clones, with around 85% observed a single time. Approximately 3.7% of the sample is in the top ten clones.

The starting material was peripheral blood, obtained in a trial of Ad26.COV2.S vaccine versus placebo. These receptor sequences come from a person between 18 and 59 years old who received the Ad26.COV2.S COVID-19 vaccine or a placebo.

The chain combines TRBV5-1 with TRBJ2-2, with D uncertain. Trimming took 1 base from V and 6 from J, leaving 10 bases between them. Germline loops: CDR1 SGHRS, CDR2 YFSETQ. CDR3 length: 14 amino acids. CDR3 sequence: CASSLRASPGELFF. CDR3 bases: TGCGCCAGCAGCTTGCGGGCCTCCCCCGGGGAGCTGTTTTTT.

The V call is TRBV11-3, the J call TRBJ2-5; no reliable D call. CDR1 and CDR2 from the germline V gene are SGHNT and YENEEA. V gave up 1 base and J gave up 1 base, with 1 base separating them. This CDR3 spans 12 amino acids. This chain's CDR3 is CASSLGQETQYF. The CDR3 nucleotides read TGTGCCAGCAGCTTAGGCCAAGAGACCCAGTACTTC.

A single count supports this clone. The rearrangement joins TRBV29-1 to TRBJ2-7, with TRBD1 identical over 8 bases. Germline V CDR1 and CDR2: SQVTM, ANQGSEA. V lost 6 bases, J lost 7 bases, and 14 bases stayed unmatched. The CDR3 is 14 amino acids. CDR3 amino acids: CSVVGTGAPGEQYF. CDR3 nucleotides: TGCAGCGTGGTCGGGACAGGCGCCCCGGGGGAGCAGTACTTC.

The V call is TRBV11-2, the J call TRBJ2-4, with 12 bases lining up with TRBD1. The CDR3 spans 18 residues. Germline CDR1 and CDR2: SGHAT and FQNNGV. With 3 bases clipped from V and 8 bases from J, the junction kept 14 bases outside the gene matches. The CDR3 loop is CASSLPSSGTGGLYIQYF. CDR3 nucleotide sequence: TGTGCCAGCAGCTTGCCCTCATCCGGGACAGGGGGCTTATACATTCAGTACTTC.

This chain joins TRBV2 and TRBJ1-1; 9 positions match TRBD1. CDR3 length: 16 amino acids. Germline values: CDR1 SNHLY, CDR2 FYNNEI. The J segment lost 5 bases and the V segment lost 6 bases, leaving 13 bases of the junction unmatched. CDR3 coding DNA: TGTGCCAGCAGGAGGGGGGACAGGGAGGGATGGACTGAAGCTTTCTTT. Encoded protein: CASRRGDREGWTEAFF.

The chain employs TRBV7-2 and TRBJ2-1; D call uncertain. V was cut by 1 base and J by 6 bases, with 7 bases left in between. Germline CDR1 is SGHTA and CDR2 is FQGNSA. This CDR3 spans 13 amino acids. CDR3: CASSLGEANEQFF. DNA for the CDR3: TGTGCCAGCAGCTTAGGAGAGGCCAATGAGCAGTTCTTC.

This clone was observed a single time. CDR3 in amino acids: CASSPPVNTEAFF. Here the CDR3 DNA reads TGTGCCAGCTCACCACCCGTGAACACTGAAGCTTTCTTT. The rearrangement uses TRBV18 and TRBJ1-1, with D unresolved. The CDR3 spans 13 residues. The V gene lost 0 bases and the J gene lost 0 bases, with 2 bases spanning the gap. The germline gives CDR1 KGHSH, CDR2 LQKENI. The full variable domain, rest sourced from reference TRBV18 and TRBJ1-1, is NAGVMQNPRHLVRRRGQEARLRCSPMKGHSHVYWYRQLPEEGLKFMVYLQKENIIDESGMPKERFSAEFPKEGPSILRIQQVVRGDSAAYFCASSPPVNTEAFFGQGTRLTVV.

This CDR3 reads CASSKQGSRSGNTIYF. CDR3 in DNA: TGCGCCAGCAGCAAACAGGGATCGCGCTCTGGAAACACCATATATTTT. V is TRBV4-1 and J is TRBJ1-3; D may be TRBD1 (6 bases). With 5 bases removed from V and 0 bases from J, the gap between germline ends came to 14 bases. The germline V gene encodes CDR1 MGHRA and CDR2 YSYEKL. The CDR3 length is 16 residues.

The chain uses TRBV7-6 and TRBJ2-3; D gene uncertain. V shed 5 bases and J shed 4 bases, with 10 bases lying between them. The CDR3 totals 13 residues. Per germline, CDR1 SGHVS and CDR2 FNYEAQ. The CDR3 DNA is TGTGCCAGCAGCCGTATGGTGGCAGATACGCAGTATTTT. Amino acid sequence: CASSRMVADTQYF. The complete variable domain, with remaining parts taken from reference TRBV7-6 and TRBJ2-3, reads GAGVSQSPRYKVTKRGQDVALRCDPISGHVSLYWYRQALGQGPEFLTYFNYEAQQDKSGLPNDRFSAERPEGSISTLTIQRTEQRDSAMYRCASSRMVADTQYFGPGTRLTVL.

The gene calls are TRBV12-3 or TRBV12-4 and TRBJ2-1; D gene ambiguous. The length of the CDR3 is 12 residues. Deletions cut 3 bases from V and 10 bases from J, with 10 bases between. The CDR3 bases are TGTGCCAGCAGTTTCCGACGTGTGGAGCAGTTCTTC. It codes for CASSFRRVEQFF.

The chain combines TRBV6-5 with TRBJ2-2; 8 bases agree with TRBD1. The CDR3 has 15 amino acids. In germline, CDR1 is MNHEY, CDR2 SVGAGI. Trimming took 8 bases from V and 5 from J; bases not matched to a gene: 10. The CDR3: CASSWTGRLTGELFF. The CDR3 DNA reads TGTGCCAGCTCTTGGACAGGGCGTTTGACCGGGGAGCTGTTTTTT.

For the CDR3, the DNA is TGTGCCAGCAGCTTACCGACAGGGCTGGGCACTGAAGCTTTCTTT. Amino acids: CASSLPTGLGTEAFF. The chain is built from TRBV7-4 and TRBJ1-1; 7 bases match TRBD1. This CDR3 spans 15 amino acids. Germline CDR1 SGHVT, CDR2 SQSDAQ. V was clipped by 2 bases and J by 4 bases; unmatched bases: 7.

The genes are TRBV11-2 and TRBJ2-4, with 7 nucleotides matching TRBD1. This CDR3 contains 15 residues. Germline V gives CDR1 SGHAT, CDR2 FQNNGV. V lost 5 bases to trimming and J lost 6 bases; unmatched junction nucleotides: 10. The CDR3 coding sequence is TGTGCCAGCAGCGCGATGACAGGGATGGGAAACATTCAGTACTTC. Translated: CASSAMTGMGNIQYF.

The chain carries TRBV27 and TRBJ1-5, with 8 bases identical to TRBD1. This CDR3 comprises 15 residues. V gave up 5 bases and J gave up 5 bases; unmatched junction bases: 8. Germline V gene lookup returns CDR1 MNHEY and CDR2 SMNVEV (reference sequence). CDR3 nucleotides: TGTGCCAGCAGTCCCTGGGACAGGCCTCATCAGCCCCAGCATTTT. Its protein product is CASSPWDRPHQPQHF.

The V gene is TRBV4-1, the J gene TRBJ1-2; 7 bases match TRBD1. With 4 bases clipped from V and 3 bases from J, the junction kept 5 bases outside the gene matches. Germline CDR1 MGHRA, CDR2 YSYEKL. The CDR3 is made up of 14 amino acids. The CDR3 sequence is CASSPPGGDYGYTF. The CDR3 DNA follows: TGCGCCAGCAGCCCTCCAGGGGGGGACTATGGCTACACCTTC.

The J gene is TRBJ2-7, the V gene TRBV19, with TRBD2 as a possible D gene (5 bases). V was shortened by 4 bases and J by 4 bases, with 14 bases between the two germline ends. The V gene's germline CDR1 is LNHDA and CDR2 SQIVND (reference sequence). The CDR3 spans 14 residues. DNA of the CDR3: TGTGCCAGTAGTACTCAGGACGGGGAATACGAGCAGTACTTC. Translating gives CASSTQDGEYEQYF.

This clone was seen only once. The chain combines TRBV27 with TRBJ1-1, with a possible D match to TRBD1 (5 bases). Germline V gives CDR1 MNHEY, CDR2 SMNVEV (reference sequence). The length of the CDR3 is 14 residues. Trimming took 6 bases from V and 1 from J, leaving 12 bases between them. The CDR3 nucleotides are TGTGCCAGCAGACCTGGGACCAAGAACACTGAAGCTTTCTTT. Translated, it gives CASRPGTKNTEAFF.

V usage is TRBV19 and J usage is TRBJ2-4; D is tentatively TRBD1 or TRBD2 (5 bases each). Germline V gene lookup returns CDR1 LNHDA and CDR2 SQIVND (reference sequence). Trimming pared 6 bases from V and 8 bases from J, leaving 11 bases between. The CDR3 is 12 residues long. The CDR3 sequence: CASSIEGHIQYF. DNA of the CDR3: TGTGCCAGTAGCATCGAGGGGCACATTCAGTACTTC.

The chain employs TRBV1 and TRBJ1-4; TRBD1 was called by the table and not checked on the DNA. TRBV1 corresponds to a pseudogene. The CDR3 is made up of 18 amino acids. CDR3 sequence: CTSSQERDRGISGEKLFF. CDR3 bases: TGCACCAGCAGCCAAGAAAGGGACAGGGGCATATCGGGGGAAAAACTGTTTTTT.

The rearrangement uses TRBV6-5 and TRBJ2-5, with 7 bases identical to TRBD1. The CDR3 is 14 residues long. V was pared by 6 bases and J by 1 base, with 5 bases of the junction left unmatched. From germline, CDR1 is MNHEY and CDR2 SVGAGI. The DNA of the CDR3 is TGTGCCAGCAGCCAGGGACAGCTCCAAGAGACCCAGTACTTC. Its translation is CASSQGQLQETQYF.

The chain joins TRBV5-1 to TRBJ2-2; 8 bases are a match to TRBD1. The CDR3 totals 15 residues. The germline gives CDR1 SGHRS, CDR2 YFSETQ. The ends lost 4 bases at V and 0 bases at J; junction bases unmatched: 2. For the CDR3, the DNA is TGCGCCAGCAGCGGGGACAGGACGAACACCGGGGAGCTGTTTTTT. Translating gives CASSGDRTNTGELFF.

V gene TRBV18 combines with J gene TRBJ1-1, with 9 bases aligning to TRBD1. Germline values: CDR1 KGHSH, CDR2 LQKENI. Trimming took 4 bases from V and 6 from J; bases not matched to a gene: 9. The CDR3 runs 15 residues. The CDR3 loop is CASSLSGQGSSEAFF. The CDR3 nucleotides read TGTGCCAGCTCACTGTCGGGACAGGGATCGTCTGAAGCTTTCTTT.

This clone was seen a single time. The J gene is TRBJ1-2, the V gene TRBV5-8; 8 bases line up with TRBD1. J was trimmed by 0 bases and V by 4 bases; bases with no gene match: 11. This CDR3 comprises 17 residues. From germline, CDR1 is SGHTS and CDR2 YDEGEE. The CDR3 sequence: CASSRGTGPFANYGYTF. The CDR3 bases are TGTGCCAGCAGCCGCGGGACAGGCCCTTTCGCTAACTATGGCTACACCTTC.

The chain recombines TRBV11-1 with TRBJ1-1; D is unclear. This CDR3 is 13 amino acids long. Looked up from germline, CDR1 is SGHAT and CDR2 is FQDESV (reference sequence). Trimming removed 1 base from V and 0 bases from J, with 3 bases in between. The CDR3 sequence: CASSLEVNTEAFF. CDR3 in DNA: TGTGCCAGCAGCTTAGAAGTGAACACTGAAGCTTTCTTT.

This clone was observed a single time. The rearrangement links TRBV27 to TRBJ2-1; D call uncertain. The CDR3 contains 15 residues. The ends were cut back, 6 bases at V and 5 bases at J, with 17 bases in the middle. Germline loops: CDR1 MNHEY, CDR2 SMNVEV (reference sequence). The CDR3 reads CASRGFGPRDNEQFF. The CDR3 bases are TGTGCCAGCAGGGGGTTCGGCCCGCGAGACAATGAGCAGTTCTTC.

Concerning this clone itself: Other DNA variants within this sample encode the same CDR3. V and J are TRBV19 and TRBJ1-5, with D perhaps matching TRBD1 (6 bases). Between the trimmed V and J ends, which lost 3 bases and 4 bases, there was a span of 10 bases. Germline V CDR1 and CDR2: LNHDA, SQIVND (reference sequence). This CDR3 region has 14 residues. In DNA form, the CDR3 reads TGTGCCAGTAGTATGAGGGGGTTAAATCAGCCCCAGCATTTT. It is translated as CASSMRGLNQPQHF.

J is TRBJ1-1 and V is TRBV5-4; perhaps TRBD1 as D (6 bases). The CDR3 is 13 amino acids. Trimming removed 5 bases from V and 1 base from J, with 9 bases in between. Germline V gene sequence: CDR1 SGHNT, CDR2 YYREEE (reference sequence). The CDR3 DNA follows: TGTGCCAGCAGAACGACAGGGAACACTGAAGCTTTCTTT. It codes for CASRTTGNTEAFF. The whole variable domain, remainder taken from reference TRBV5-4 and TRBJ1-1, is ETGVTQSPTHLIKTRGQQVTLRCSSQSGHNTVSWYQQALGQGPQFIFQYYREEENGRGNFPPRFSGLQFPNYSSELNVNALELDDSALYLCASRTTGNTEAFFGQGTRLTVV.